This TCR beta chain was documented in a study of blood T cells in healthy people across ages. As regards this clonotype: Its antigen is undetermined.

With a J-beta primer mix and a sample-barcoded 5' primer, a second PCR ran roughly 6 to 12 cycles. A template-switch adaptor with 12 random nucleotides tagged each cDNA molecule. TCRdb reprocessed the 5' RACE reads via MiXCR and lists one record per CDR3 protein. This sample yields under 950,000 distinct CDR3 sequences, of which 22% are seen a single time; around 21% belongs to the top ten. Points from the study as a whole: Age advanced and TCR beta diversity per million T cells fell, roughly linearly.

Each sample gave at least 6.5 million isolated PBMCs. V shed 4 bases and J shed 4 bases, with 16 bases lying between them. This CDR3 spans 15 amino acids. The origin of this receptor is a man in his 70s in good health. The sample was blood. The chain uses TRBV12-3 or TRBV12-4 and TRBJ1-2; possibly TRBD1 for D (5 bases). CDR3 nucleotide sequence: TGTGCCAGCAGTTCACCAGGGTTGGGGTCCTATGGCTACACCTTC. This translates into CASSSPGLGSYGYTF.